This passage covers 5 T cell receptor beta chains from one sample sequenced in a study of T cells in Graves' hyperthyroidism and ophthalmopathy. Researchers took RNA transcripts and amplified the TCR beta CDR3 regions from them. A set of HTBI primers served as the primers for a first-round RT-PCR of the TCR CDR3. A single record per CDR3 protein comes from TCRdb applying MiXCR to the multiplex PCR reads. The data show about 570,000 distinct CDR3 sequences, with around 45% seen just once and around 19% held by the top ten. The sample comprised peripheral blood or thyroid tissue (not recorded which). The receptors here all came from an adult woman with Graves' disease, either hyperthyroidism or ophthalmopathy (not recorded which).

This clonotype was seen more than once but under ten times. The rearrangement joins TRBV29-1 to TRBJ2-5, with TRBD1 matching over 10 bases. The germline CDR1 and CDR2 sequences are SQVTM and ANQGSEA. Losses at the gene ends were 7 bases for V and 0 bases for J; bases not matched to a gene: 5. This CDR3 comprises 14 residues. This CDR3 reads CSAPGQGYQETQYF. In DNA, the CDR3 is TGCAGCGCCCCGGGACAGGGGTACCAAGAGACCCAGTACTTC.

The chain employs TRBV9 and TRBJ2-7, with a tentative D call TRBD1 (6 bases). Germline-derived CDR1 and CDR2 are SGDLS and YYNGEE. The CDR3 has 15 residues. V lost 3 bases, J lost 0 bases, and 13 bases lay in between. The CDR3 region has the DNA TGTGCCAGCAGCGACCACGGGACAAGCTCCTACGAGCAGTACTTC. Its protein product is CASSDHGTSSYEQYF.

The genes are TRBV28 and TRBJ1-5, with 12 bases aligning to TRBD1. After removal of 6 bases from V and 6 bases from J, the junction contained 6 bases not matched to a gene. Germline CDR1 is MDHEN and CDR2 is SYDVKM. CDR3 length equals 15 residues. The CDR3 DNA reads TGTGCCAGCAGCAAGGGGACAGGGGGCACTCAGCCCCAGCATTTT. Translation: CASSKGTGGTQPQHF. Looking up the rest from reference TRBV28 and TRBJ1-5 gives the full variable domain: DVKVTQSSRYLVKRTGEKVFLECVQDMDHENMFWYRQDPGLGLRLIYFSYDVKMKEKGDIPEGYSVSREKKERFSLILESASTNQTSMYLCASSKGTGGTQPQHFGDGTRLSIL.

Many counts were recorded for this clonotype. The chain recombines TRBV19 with TRBJ1-1; TRBD1 aligns across 8 bases. V trimming: 8 bases; J trimming: 1 base; junction bases outside the gene matches: 6. The CDR3 contains 14 residues. CDR1 is LNHDA and CDR2 is SQIVND in the germline V gene (reference sequence). CDR3 coding DNA: TGTGCCAGTGGAACCGGGACAGGGAACACTGAAGCTTTCTTT. This encodes CASGTGTGNTEAFF.

This clonotype has ten or more counts. The chain is built from TRBV7-3 and TRBJ2-7, with D unresolved. Trimming removed 0 bases from V and 3 bases from J, with 9 bases in between. The CDR3 extends over 14 amino acids. Per germline, CDR1 SGHTA and CDR2 FQGTGA. The CDR3 coding sequence is TGTGCCAGCAGCTTAACGGCAGGAAGCTACGAGCAGTACTTC. Encoded protein: CASSLTAGSYEQYF. Filled out from reference TRBV7-3 and TRBJ2-7, the complete variable domain reads GAGVSQTPSNKVTEKGKYVELRCDPISGHTALYWYRQSLGQGPEFLIYFQGTGAADDSGLPNDRFFAVRPEGSVSTLKIQRTERGDSAVYLCASSLTAGSYEQYFGPGTRLTVT.